The 13 T cell receptor beta chains presented below share a single source sample, sequenced in a study of identical twins. MiXCR was run by TCRdb on the 5' RACE reads, yielding one entry per CDR3 protein. The sample has hundreds of thousands of distinct CDR3 sequences; around 8.3% are singletons. These data were also filed under a second study, of yellow fever vaccine responses in identical twins.

Source material: PBMCs. Receptors originate from a woman younger than 30 in good health.

The table lists this clonotype with a few counts. The chain combines TRBV20-1 with TRBJ2-2; tentatively, D is TRBD2 (6 bases). Trimming stripped 0 bases from V and 0 bases from J, with 17 bases between. Germline V CDR1 and CDR2: DFQATT, SNEGSKA (reference sequence). The CDR3 sequence is 18 residues long. CDR3 sequence (DNA): TGCAGTGCTAGAGATTCTGAGGCGACTAGGGCGAACACCGGGGAGCTGTTTTTT. Encoded protein: CSARDSEATRANTGELFF.

The J gene is TRBJ2-7, the V gene TRBV5-1; D remains unclear. The CDR3 sequence is 15 residues long. V was clipped by 6 bases and J by 0 bases, with 16 bases between them. Germline CDR1 reads SGHRS; CDR2 reads YFSETQ. The CDR3: CASTPWLADSYEQYF. CDR3 in DNA: TGCGCCAGCACTCCGTGGCTGGCAGACTCCTACGAGCAGTACTTC.

The chain uses TRBV24-1 and TRBJ2-2; the D gene is possibly TRBD2 (6 bases). V gave up 3 bases and J gave up 1 base, with 11 bases separating them. The CDR3 is 16 residues long. Germline CDR1 KGHDR, CDR2 SFDVKD. The CDR3 DNA reads as TGTGCCACCAGTGATCCTGGGGGGAAGAACACCGGGGAGCTGTTTTTT. As protein: CATSDPGGKNTGELFF.

This rearrangement joins TRBV19 to TRBJ2-1; no clear D gene. The CDR3 contains 12 residues. The germline V gene has CDR1 LNHDA and CDR2 SQIVND (reference sequence). Trimming took off 6 bases at V and 3 bases at J, with 6 bases between the two ends. This chain's CDR3 is CASSGYYNEQFF. Here the CDR3 DNA reads TGTGCCAGTAGCGGGTACTACAATGAGCAGTTCTTC.

The V gene is TRBV11-2, the J gene TRBJ2-1, with 10 bases lining up with TRBD2. V was clipped by 0 bases and J by 10 bases; unmatched bases: 9. Germline V lookup: CDR1 SGHAT, CDR2 FQNNGV. The CDR3 totals 16 residues. The CDR3 DNA reads as TGTGCCAGCAGCTTAGAACTAGCGGGATCCGCCAAGGAGCAGTTCTTC. Translated, it gives CASSLELAGSAKEQFF.

This clonotype was observed a handful of times. V and J are TRBV12-3 or TRBV12-4 and TRBJ1-2, with unresolved D. The length of the CDR3 is 14 residues. V dropped 1 base and J dropped 8 bases, with 14 bases sitting between them. CDR3 sequence reads: CASSLGFRVRGYTF. The CDR3 DNA sequence: TGTGCCAGCAGTTTAGGTTTTAGGGTACGAGGCTACACCTTC.

There are many counts of this clonotype. The chain recombines TRBV5-1 with TRBJ2-3; D is tentatively TRBD1 or TRBD2 (5 bases each). Germline V gives CDR1 SGHRS, CDR2 YFSETQ. This CDR3 is 17 amino acids long. With 1 base removed from V and 1 base from J, the gap between germline ends came to 16 bases. The DNA of the CDR3 is TGCGCCAGCAGCTTGTGGCTTATGTCGGGGCGCACAGATACGCAGTATTTT. Its protein is CASSLWLMSGRTDTQYF.

This clonotype was observed many times. This chain links TRBV3-1 with TRBJ1-2, with TRBD1 as a possible D gene (6 bases). The germline gives CDR1 LGHDT, CDR2 YNNKEL (reference sequence). The CDR3 totals 15 residues. With 3 bases removed from V and 2 bases from J, the gap between germline ends came to 13 bases. The CDR3 loop is CASSHYRAGNYGYTF. In DNA form, the CDR3 reads TGTGCCAGCAGCCACTACAGGGCGGGGAACTATGGCTACACCTTC.

This clonotype was observed a few times. The chain carries TRBV29-1 and TRBJ1-1; unclear D gene. The CDR3 consists of 12 residues. The germline V gene has CDR1 SQVTM and CDR2 ANQGSEA. Trimming stripped 3 bases from V and 5 bases from J, with 10 bases between. The CDR3 reads CSVEEVGTEAFF. The DNA of the CDR3 is TGCAGCGTTGAGGAGGTCGGGACTGAAGCTTTCTTT. Full variable domain (missing parts from reference TRBV29-1 and TRBJ1-1): SAVISQKPSRDICQRGTSLTIQCQVDSQVTMMFWYRQQPGQSLTLIATANQGSEATYESGFVIDKFPISRPNLTFSTLTVSNMSPEDSSIYLCSVEEVGTEAFFGQGTRLTVV.

The V call is TRBV20-1, the J call TRBJ2-3; TRBD2 agrees at 7 bases. Germline V CDR1 and CDR2: DFQATT, SNEGSKA (reference sequence). CDR3 length: 14 residues. V lost 3 bases, J lost 0 bases, and 3 bases stayed unmatched. CDR3 residues: CSARGLQSTDTQYF. CDR3 sequence (DNA): TGCAGTGCTAGGGGACTACAAAGCACAGATACGCAGTATTTT.

This chain joins TRBV27 and TRBJ2-3; TRBD2 agrees at 8 bases. The CDR3 extends over 14 amino acids. Unmatched junction bases numbered 10, after V lost 8 bases and J lost 6 bases. Germline assignment: CDR1 MNHEY and CDR2 SMNVEV (reference sequence). The CDR3 is CASGPGLVKDTQYF. CDR3 nucleotide sequence: TGTGCCAGCGGCCCGGGACTAGTTAAGGATACGCAGTATTTT.

This clonotype was observed at least ten times. The rearrangement joins TRBV5-1 to TRBJ2-7; no clear D gene. V lost 0 bases, J lost 4 bases, and 11 bases lay in between. The CDR3 consists of 14 residues. The germline CDR1 and CDR2 sequences are SGHRS and YFSETQ. CDR3 in amino acids: CASSLEVRLYEQYF. CDR3 bases: TGCGCCAGCAGCTTGGAGGTCAGGCTTTACGAGCAGTACTTC.

This clonotype was recorded many times. This sequence joins TRBV12-3 or TRBV12-4 and TRBJ2-2, with D possibly TRBD1 on 6 matching bases. The CDR3 sequence is 16 residues long. The V end was cut by 5 bases, the J end by 7 bases, with 20 bases between. The CDR3 region has the DNA TGTGCCAGCAGTCCGCCCAGAACAGGGAACCTCGGGGAGCTGTTTTTT. Translating gives CASSPPRTGNLGELFF.